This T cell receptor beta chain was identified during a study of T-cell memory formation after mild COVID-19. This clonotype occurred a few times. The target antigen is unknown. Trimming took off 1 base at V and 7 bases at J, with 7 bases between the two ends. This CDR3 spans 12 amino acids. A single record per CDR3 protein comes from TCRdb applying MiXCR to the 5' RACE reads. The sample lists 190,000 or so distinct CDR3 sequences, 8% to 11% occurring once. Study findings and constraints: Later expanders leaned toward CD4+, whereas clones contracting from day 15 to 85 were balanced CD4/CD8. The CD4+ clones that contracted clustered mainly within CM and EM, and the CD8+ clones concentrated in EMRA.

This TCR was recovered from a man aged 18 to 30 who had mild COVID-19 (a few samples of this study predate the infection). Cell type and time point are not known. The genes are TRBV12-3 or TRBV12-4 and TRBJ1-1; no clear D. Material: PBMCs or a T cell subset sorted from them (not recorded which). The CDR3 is CASSLGWGEAFF. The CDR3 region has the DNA TGTGCCAGCAGTTTAGGGTGGGGTGAAGCTTTCTTT.